This T cell receptor (beta chain) emerged from a study of T-cell reconstitution after alpha-beta-depleted transplantation in children listed by TCRdb under 2016. General notes on the study: Using TCR repertoire profiling, the study quantitatively followed how T-cell immune reconstitution unfolded in children after TCRalphabeta/CD19-depleted allogeneic hematopoietic cell transplantation. Overall study results and their limits: In some patients, high TCRbeta diversity at day 60 was attributed to recipient T cells and intrathymic progenitors that had survived conditioning. Apparently early alphabetaT-cell count recovery about two months after transplant reportedly relied on only several hundred rapidly expanded clones derived from non-depleted graft cells. Over subsequent months, a decline in hyperexpanded clone frequencies was noted, and after one year, T-cell counts and TCRbeta diversity were mostly ascribed to newly produced T cells.

CDR1 and CDR2 are read off the germline V gene as MNHEY and SVGAGI. Clipping removes 5 bases from V and 1 base from J, with 1 as the unmatched junction base count. The CDR3 holds 14 amino acids from the cysteine to the phenylalanine. Only CDR3 DNA is held: 42 bases, read in frame from base 1. The sample's treatment or condition label is to be understood as: allogeneic hematopoietic cell transplantation with graft depleted of TCRalphabeta T cells and CD19 B cells. Transplant recipients were children who received TCRalphabeta/CD19-depleted allogeneic hematopoietic cell grafts. This clonotype was seen many times. Its antigen target is currently unknown. Per-nucleotide qualities are absent, and no much larger clonotype sits a single base away. Library preparation employed PCR. The sample was run on an Illumina HiSeq 2500. TCR libraries were prepared with molecular barcoding, using unique molecular identifiers to normalize TCRbeta repertoire quantification. Clones were called with MiXCR by TCRdb after fastp trimmed the public reads at Q25, and only in-frame beta chains were retained. Rows merge per CDR3 protein into single entries with the most common DNA and genes. The sample table lists 330,000 or so distinct CDR3 sequences, over 7.5% of them with a count of one. Of the sample, about 9.1% falls within the top ten clones.

The chain joins TRBV6-5 to TRBJ2-2, with 7 central nucleotides matching TRBD1. The sequence was obtained from a female patient aged 2-10 years who had a stem cell transplant for Fanconi anemia, so the T cells may come from the graft donor. Specimen: peripheral blood, collected 360 days after TCRalphabeta/CD19-depleted stem cell transplant. The CDR3 region: CASSRQGNTGELFF. In nucleotides, the sequence is TGTGCCAGCAGTCGACAGGGGAACACCGGGGAGCTGTTTTTT.